The 18 T cell receptor beta chains listed next were all sequenced from one sample in a study of T cell repertoires in cytomegalovirus infection. TCRdb reprocessed the reads with MiXCR, giving one entry per CDR3 protein. The sample lists fewer than 200,000 distinct CDR3 sequences, roughly 20% occurring once. Sequences were obtained from PBMCs. These TCRs come from a human donor in good health (CMV status not recorded). Some clones in this sample may be carry-over from other donors' samples.

This clonotype has only one observation. This chain joins TRBV29-1 and TRBJ1-6, with D unclear. The V gene's germline CDR1 is SQVTM and CDR2 ANQGSEA. This CDR3 spans 14 amino acids. The V end was cut by 6 bases, the J end by 6 bases, with 15 bases between. CDR3 nucleotide sequence: TGCAGCGTGAGGCCAGGAGCCGGTAATTCACCCCTCCACTTT. Translation gives CSVRPGAGNSPLHF.

The chain carries TRBV5-1 and TRBJ2-3, with 11 bases lining up with TRBD2. Germline V gene sequence: CDR1 SGHRS, CDR2 YFSETQ. The CDR3 spans 16 residues. Losses at the gene ends were 4 bases for V and 4 bases for J; bases not matched to a gene: 8. The CDR3 DNA reads as TGCGCCAGCAGCCCCATGACTAGCGGGGTTGCAGATACGCAGTATTTT. It encodes CASSPMTSGVADTQYF.

The V call is TRBV11-2, the J call TRBJ2-7, with D unresolved. The germline V gene encodes CDR1 SGHAT and CDR2 FQNNGV. V shed 0 bases and J shed 0 bases, with 12 bases lying between them. The CDR3 contains 16 residues. CDR3 bases: TGTGCCAGCAGCTTAGATCAGCGTTCCAGCTCCTACGAGCAGTACTTC. Its translation: CASSLDQRSSSYEQYF.

This clonotype has a handful of counts. The chain carries TRBV19 and TRBJ2-1; TRBD1 aligns across 9 bases. Per the germline V gene, CDR1 is LNHDA and CDR2 is SQIVND (reference sequence). Trimming cost V 6 bases and J 7 bases; bases outside gene matches: 10. There are 15 residues in the CDR3. The CDR3: CASSSIQGARNEQFF. DNA of the CDR3: TGTGCCAGTAGCTCCATACAGGGGGCGCGGAATGAGCAGTTCTTC.

A few counts support this clonotype. The J gene is TRBJ1-5, the V gene TRBV28; tentatively, D is TRBD1 (6 bases). Trimming stripped 1 base from V and 4 bases from J, with 14 bases between. The length of the CDR3 is 16 residues. Germline-derived CDR1 and CDR2 are MDHEN and SYDVKM. The CDR3 loop is CASSLFAGQTNQPQHF. The CDR3 region has the DNA TGTGCCAGCAGTTTATTTGCTGGACAGACTAATCAGCCCCAGCATTTT.

This clonotype appeared many times. The chain joins TRBV7-2 to TRBJ2-1; D is unclear. Germline V lookup: CDR1 SGHTA, CDR2 FQGNSA. Trimming took 0 bases from V and 3 from J, leaving 9 bases between them. This CDR3 is built from 15 residues. CDR3 region: CASSLAGRNYNEQFF. CDR3 bases: TGTGCCAGCAGCTTAGCTGGGCGGAACTACAATGAGCAGTTCTTC.

This clonotype was detected ten times or more. This chain joins TRBV7-3 and TRBJ2-3, with 7 nucleotides matching TRBD2. CDR1 is SGHTA and CDR2 is FQGTGA in the germline V gene. This CDR3 region has 14 residues. V lost 3 bases and J lost 4; bases outside the gene matches: 4. In nucleotides, the CDR3 is TGTGCCAGCAGCTTTAGCGGGTCGGCAGATACGCAGTATTTT. Its translation is CASSFSGSADTQYF.

This clonotype appeared many times. This sequence joins TRBV7-3 and TRBJ2-1, with D tentatively TRBD1 or TRBD2 (5 bases each). The germline V gene has CDR1 SGHTA and CDR2 FQGTGA. The CDR3 consists of 13 residues. The ends were cut back, 5 bases at V and 10 bases at J, with 15 bases in the middle. CDR3 loop: CASSRLPEGEQFF. The CDR3, as DNA: TGTGCCAGCAGCCGACTACCCGAGGGGGAGCAGTTCTTC.

This clonotype has a handful of counts. The chain carries TRBV5-1 and TRBJ2-1, with D perhaps assigned TRBD1 or TRBD2 (5 bases each). The CDR3 runs to 12 residues. CDR1 and CDR2 (germline): SGHRS, YFSETQ. Trimming pared 4 bases from V and 7 bases from J, leaving 9 bases between. The CDR3 DNA is TGCGCCAGCAGCACTTGGGGGAATGAGCAGTTCTTC. Translating gives CASSTWGNEQFF.

This chain connects TRBV5-5 to TRBJ1-1; possible D gene TRBD1, 5 bases. Germline V gene sequence: CDR1 SGHKS, CDR2 YYEKEE (reference sequence). V lost 4 bases to trimming and J lost 7 bases, with 17 bases between them. CDR3 length: 14 amino acids. The chain's CDR3 is CASSPSRVGVEAFF. CDR3 DNA: TGTGCCAGCAGCCCTTCTCGGGTGGGGGTTGAAGCTTTCTTT. Full variable domain (rest looked up from reference TRBV5-5 and TRBJ1-1): DAGVTQSPTHLIKTRGQQVTLRCSPISGHKSVSWYQQVLGQGPQFIFQYYEKEERGRGNFPDRFSARQFPNYSSELNVNALLLGDSALYLCASSPSRVGVEAFFGQGTRLTVV.

With regard to this clonotype: Just one base apart from a much larger clone, this may be a read error. J is TRBJ1-5 and V is TRBV15; D is unclear. This CDR3 region has 12 residues. Germline-derived CDR1 and CDR2 are LNHNV and YYDKDF (reference sequence). V gave up 7 bases and J gave up 4 bases, with 8 bases separating them. The CDR3 DNA sequence: TGTGCCACCATCAGTTTAAATCAGCCCCAGCATTTT. Translation gives CATISLNQPQHF.

To note about this clonotype: This may come from a read error, since a much larger clone is one base off. This chain connects TRBV29-1 to TRBJ1-1, with a tentative D call TRBD1 (6 bases). The CDR3 contains 13 residues. Trimming took 7 bases from V and 0 from J, leaving 12 bases between them. From germline, CDR1 is SQVTM and CDR2 ANQGSEA. The CDR3: CSGIGQLNTEAFF. The CDR3 region has the DNA TGCAGCGGGATAGGACAGCTGAACACTGAAGCTTTCTTT.

The table lists this clonotype with many counts. The J gene is TRBJ1-6, the V gene TRBV12-3 or TRBV12-4, with D perhaps matching TRBD1 (5 bases). The CDR3 length is 15 residues. Trimming cost V 3 bases and J 7 bases, with 13 bases left between them. The CDR3 sequence: CASSLGRAPNSPLHF. The CDR3 DNA follows: TGTGCCAGCAGTTTGGGACGGGCACCCAATTCACCCCTCCACTTT.

This clonotype has just a few counts. The chain combines TRBV5-6 with TRBJ2-7, with TRBD2 identical over 14 bases. With 2 bases clipped from V and 5 bases from J, the junction kept 3 bases outside the gene matches. In germline, CDR1 is SGHDT, CDR2 YYEEEE. The CDR3 sequence is 15 residues long. This chain's CDR3 is CASSFRLAGGDEQYF. The CDR3 DNA reads as TGTGCCAGCAGCTTTCGACTAGCGGGAGGGGACGAGCAGTACTTC.

This clonotype showed up many times. The chain combines TRBV28 with TRBJ2-1; 13 bases line up with TRBD2. The CDR3 totals 16 residues. The J segment lost 7 bases and the V segment lost 6 bases, leaving 9 bases of the junction unmatched. Per germline, CDR1 MDHEN and CDR2 SYDVKM. DNA for the CDR3: TGTGCCAGCAGCTCCACTTGGACTAGCGGGAGAAATGAGCAGTTCTTC. As protein: CASSSTWTSGRNEQFF.

The chain links TRBV28 to TRBJ2-7; D unresolved. V was trimmed by 6 bases and J by 5 bases, leaving 8 bases between them. This CDR3 contains 11 residues. Per the germline V gene, CDR1 is MDHEN and CDR2 is SYDVKM. CDR3 region: CASRTRDEQYF. CDR3 nucleotide sequence: TGTGCCAGCAGGACCCGGGACGAGCAGTACTTC.

V and J are TRBV7-3 and TRBJ2-2; weak D call: TRBD1 (7 bases). Germline-derived CDR1 and CDR2 are SGHTA and FQGTGA. The germline V and J ends were trimmed by 4 bases and 5 bases, with 14 bases remaining between them. CDR3 length: 15 residues. CDR3 protein: CASSSQGGYTGELFF. CDR3 sequence (DNA): TGTGCCAGCAGCTCCCAGGGGGGCTATACCGGGGAGCTGTTTTTT.

This clonotype turned up a few times. V gene TRBV6-2 or TRBV6-3 combines with J gene TRBJ2-5, with 11 bases that match TRBD2. The CDR3 runs to 15 residues. From germline, CDR1 is MNHEY and CDR2 SVGEGT. The trim removed 2 bases at V and 4 bases at J, leaving 3 bases unmatched. The CDR3, as DNA: TGTGCCAGCAGTTACCAGGGGACTAGCGGAGAGACCCAGTACTTC. The encoded protein is CASSYQGTSGETQYF.